The entry below gives a single T cell receptor beta chain sequence along with its context. The antigen remains unidentified. The entry originates in a study of T cells in tuberculosis. Study conclusions and caveats: Active tuberculosis patients had shorter CDR3-alpha; the beta difference was nonsignificant.

The assay was immunoSEQ multiplex PCR, and TCRdb's table has in-frame clones only and misses some. The sample includes over 40,000 clones, roughly 95% of them seen just once. Each donor contributed 95,000 or so T cells on average, unsorted. Germline CDR1 and CDR2: GTSNPN and SVGIG (reference sequence). Germline trimming cut 2 bases from V and 5 bases from J; bases unmatched to any gene: 7. This CDR3 has 16 amino acids. V is TRBV30 and J is TRBJ2-5, with 14 bases identical to TRBD2. The specimen sequenced was PBMCs. This clonotype was sampled from a donor between 10 and 35 years old with latent tuberculosis or without tuberculosis infection. The CDR3: CAWSPGTSGRGETQYF. The CDR3 DNA follows: TGTGCCTGGAGTCCAGGGACTAGCGGGAGAGGTGAGACCCAGTACTTC.